Listed here are 21 T cell receptor beta chains from one sample, sequenced in a study of T cells in Graves' hyperthyroidism and ophthalmopathy. The CDR3 regions of TCR beta were amplified from RNA transcripts. HTBI primers were used for first-round RT-PCR of the TCR CDR3. TCRdb re-analysed the multiplex PCR reads in MiXCR, keeping a single row per CDR3 protein. The sample records about 610,000 distinct CDR3 sequences, over 12% being singletons. The sample consisted of blood. The source is a middle-aged woman with Graves' ophthalmopathy.

CDR3 nucleotide sequence: TGTGCCAGCAGTTCTACAAGGACCCTGGGAGACTATGGCTACACCTTC. As protein: CASSSTRTLGDYGYTF. This chain connects TRBV6-2 or TRBV6-3 to TRBJ1-2, with D unresolved. The V gene lost 4 bases and the J gene lost 3 bases, with 18 bases spanning the gap. This CDR3 is 16 amino acids long. Germline-derived CDR1 and CDR2 are MNHEY and SVGEGT.

This clonotype has at least ten counts. The chain is built from TRBV7-2 and TRBJ2-5; possibly TRBD1 or TRBD2 for D (7 bases each). The V gene lost 5 bases and the J gene lost 1 base, with 11 bases spanning the gap. The CDR3 contains 14 residues. CDR1 is SGHTA, CDR2 FQGNSA, per germline. The CDR3 bases are TGTGCCAGCAGCCAGGGGGGGATCCAAGAGACCCAGTACTTC. This codes for CASSQGGIQETQYF.

This clonotype was observed many times. The chain links TRBV27 to TRBJ2-7; possible D gene TRBD1, 5 bases. The germline gives CDR1 MNHEY, CDR2 SMNVEV (reference sequence). The CDR3 has 14 amino acids. Trimming removed 0 bases at V and 7 bases at J, with 13 bases between. The CDR3 sequence: CASSLSREPREQYF. The DNA for the CDR3 is TGTGCCAGCAGTTTATCCAGGGAACCAAGGGAGCAGTACTTC.

This clonotype was counted at least ten times. V gene TRBV11-2 combines with J gene TRBJ1-1; weak D call: TRBD1 (5 bases). The CDR3 sequence is 16 residues long. Germline V gene lookup returns CDR1 SGHAT and CDR2 FQNNGV. V lost 2 bases and J lost 4, with 17 bases in between. The CDR3 loop reads CASSLISAGTGTEAFF. CDR3 nucleotides: TGTGCCAGCAGCTTAATCTCTGCAGGGACCGGCACTGAAGCTTTCTTT.

This clonotype was observed at least ten times. The chain recombines TRBV2 with TRBJ2-2; TRBD2 might be the D (5 bases). The germline V gene encodes CDR1 SNHLY and CDR2 FYNNEI. The ends were cut back, 7 bases at V and 8 bases at J, with 14 bases in the middle. This CDR3 has 13 amino acids. CDR3 sequence: CASTEGVGGELFF. The DNA of the CDR3 is TGTGCCAGCACCGAGGGCGTAGGAGGGGAGCTGTTTTTT.

There are many counts of this clonotype. Written as DNA, the CDR3 is TGCGCCAGCAGCTTGGGACTAGGGGCCTACGAGCAGTACTTC. Translating gives CASSLGLGAYEQYF. The chain couples TRBV5-1 to TRBJ2-7; tentatively, D is TRBD2 (6 bases). V was trimmed by 0 bases and J by 2 bases, leaving 9 bases between them. CDR1 and CDR2 from the germline V gene are SGHRS and YFSETQ. The CDR3 is 14 amino acids.

DNA for the CDR3: TGCGCCAGCAGCCCGGGGACTAGCGGTCCTGAGACCCAGTACTTC. This codes for CASSPGTSGPETQYF. The chain couples TRBV5-1 to TRBJ2-5; 11 positions agree with TRBD2. This CDR3 contains 15 residues. Germline V gene sequence: CDR1 SGHRS, CDR2 YFSETQ. The junction had 7 bases not matched to a gene; V was cut back by 4 bases and J by 5 bases.

This clonotype was detected ten times or more. V is TRBV5-6 and J is TRBJ1-2, with 7 bases fitting TRBD1. Trimming cost V 4 bases and J 4 bases; bases outside gene matches: 10. CDR1 is SGHDT, CDR2 YYEEEE, per germline. CDR3 length: 15 amino acids. In nucleotides, the CDR3 is TGTGCCAGCAGCAAGCCATCCCGGGACAGCTATGGCTACACCTTC. Translated: CASSKPSRDSYGYTF.

This chain joins TRBV3-1 and TRBJ1-2; 9 bases map to TRBD1. The J segment lost 7 bases and the V segment lost 6 bases, leaving 9 bases of the junction unmatched. This CDR3 spans 14 amino acids. From germline, CDR1 is LGHDT and CDR2 YNNKEL (reference sequence). CDR3 DNA: TGTGCCAGCAGATCTACGGACAGGGGTGCTGGCTACACCTTC. Translation gives CASRSTDRGAGYTF.

This clonotype showed up many times. The chain employs TRBV20-1 and TRBJ2-5, with 7 bases that match TRBD1. V gave up 5 bases and J gave up 4 bases; unmatched junction bases: 7. The CDR3 runs to 13 residues. Germline V gene data show CDR1 as DFQATT and CDR2 as SNEGSKA (reference sequence). The CDR3: CSAVNRGRETQYF. In DNA form, the CDR3 reads TGCAGTGCTGTTAACAGGGGACGAGAGACCCAGTACTTC.

The table lists this clonotype with a count of one. The CDR3 bases are TGTGCCAGCAGCTTCGAAGCAGAGGTCTCCTACGAGCAGTACTTC. Its translation: CASSFEAEVSYEQYF. The gene calls are TRBV11-2 and TRBJ2-7; D not certain. The ends were cut back, 3 bases at V and 0 bases at J, with 12 bases in the middle. The germline CDR1 and CDR2 sequences are SGHAT and FQNNGV. This CDR3 comprises 15 residues.

This clonotype was seen at least ten times. The chain recombines TRBV6-1 with TRBJ1-1, with 12 bases identical to TRBD1. CDR3 size: 18 residues. CDR1 and CDR2 (germline): MNHNS, SASEGT. With V trimmed by 4 bases and J by 3 bases, 12 bases remained unmatched. This chain's CDR3 is CASSAGTGGVFFDTEAFF. CDR3 bases: TGTGCCAGCAGTGCCGGGACAGGGGGCGTTTTCTTTGACACTGAAGCTTTCTTT.

The V gene is TRBV5-1, the J gene TRBJ2-7; D may be TRBD2 (6 bases). The CDR3 is made up of 13 amino acids. Germline V gene lookup returns CDR1 SGHRS and CDR2 YFSETQ. The germline V and J ends were trimmed by 8 bases and 3 bases, with 15 bases remaining between them. This CDR3 is CASSRTDYYEQYF. The CDR3 nucleotides are TGCGCCAGTTCACGCACGGACTACTACGAGCAGTACTTC. Together with reference TRBV5-1 and TRBJ2-7, the CDR3 gives the full variable domain: KAGVTQTPRYLIKTRGQQVTLSCSPISGHRSVSWYQQTPGQGLQFLFEYFSETQRNKGNFPGRFSGRQFSNSRSEMNVSTLELGDSALYLCASSRTDYYEQYFGPGTRLTVT.

This clonotype was seen ten or more times. This chain connects TRBV28 to TRBJ1-2, with a possible D match to TRBD1 (6 bases). This CDR3 spans 18 amino acids. CDR1 and CDR2 (germline): MDHEN, SYDVKM. V lost 6 bases and J lost 4, with 27 bases in between. CDR3 bases: TGTGCCAGCAGCTCACCCGGACAGCAACCGCATCGGGGCTATGGCTACACCTTC. Protein: CASSSPGQQPHRGYGYTF.

This clonotype has a count of ten or more. The gene calls are TRBV5-1 and TRBJ2-4; 8 bases agree with TRBD1. CDR3 length: 14 residues. Trimming at V came to 0 bases and at J to 5 bases, leaving 1 base not matched to a gene. Germline lookup yields CDR1 SGHRS and CDR2 YFSETQ. CDR3 DNA sequence: TGCGCCAGCAGCTTGGGACAGGGGCAAAACATTCAGTACTTC. Protein sequence: CASSLGQGQNIQYF.

This clonotype was detected ten times or more. The chain combines TRBV6-2 or TRBV6-3 with TRBJ2-5; maybe TRBD2 (6 bases). The V gene lost 5 bases and the J gene lost 0 bases, with 16 bases spanning the gap. Per germline, CDR1 MNHEY and CDR2 SVGEGT. The CDR3 loop spans 16 amino acids. The CDR3 reads CASSTDLVADQETQYF. The CDR3 DNA sequence: TGTGCCAGCAGTACGGACCTTGTAGCGGACCAAGAGACCCAGTACTTC.

At least ten counts were recorded for this clonotype. V gene TRBV4-1 combines with J gene TRBJ1-2, with D perhaps matching TRBD1 (5 bases). The length of the CDR3 is 16 residues. Per germline, CDR1 MGHRA and CDR2 YSYEKL. V lost 4 bases, J lost 4 bases, and 19 bases lay in between. The CDR3 is CASSLVSWGFGYGYTF. CDR3 bases: TGCGCCAGCAGCCTTGTCTCCTGGGGGTTTGGCTATGGCTACACCTTC.

This clonotype was counted between two and nine times. This chain joins TRBV10-3 and TRBJ2-2, with D maybe TRBD1 (5 bases). V lost 4 bases, J lost 0 bases, and 9 bases lay in between. Germline V gene lookup returns CDR1 ENHRY and CDR2 SYGVKD. The CDR3 length is 15 residues. The CDR3 region has the DNA TGTGCCATCAGTGGAGAAGGGGCGAACACCGGGGAGCTGTTTTTT. As protein: CAISGEGANTGELFF.

This clonotype was observed a few times. J is TRBJ2-2 and V is TRBV24-1; D perhaps matches TRBD2 (6 bases). Germline V gives CDR1 KGHDR, CDR2 SFDVKD. The CDR3 has 16 residues. Trimming cost V 3 bases and J 0 bases, with 10 bases left between them. The CDR3 bases are TGTGCCACCAGTGATCGGCGGGGCTCGAACACCGGGGAGCTGTTTTTT. This gives the protein CATSDRRGSNTGELFF.

The chain is built from TRBV28 and TRBJ2-7, with 9 bases aligning to TRBD2. The CDR3 loop spans 14 amino acids. Germline V gene sequence: CDR1 MDHEN, CDR2 SYDVKM. CDR3 in DNA: TGTCCTAGCAGTTTCGGTAGCGGGAGCCACGAGCAGTACTTC. This encodes CPSSFGSGSHEQYF. Combining the CDR3 with reference TRBV28 and TRBJ2-7 gives the whole variable domain DVKVTQSSRYLVKRTGEKVFLECVQDMDHENMFWYRQDPGLGLRLIYFSYDVKMKEKGDIPEGYSVSREKKERFSLILESASTNQTSMYLCPSSFGSGSHEQYFGPGTRLTVT.

The sample holds many counts of this clonotype. The chain has TRBV7-9 and TRBJ2-5, with TRBD1 as a possible D gene (5 bases). The V and J ends lost 5 bases and 5 bases respectively, with 21 bases between them. The CDR3 consists of 16 residues. Germline lookup yields CDR1 SEHNR and CDR2 FQNEAQ (reference sequence). The CDR3 nucleotides read TGTGCCAGCAGCCAACAGGCCGGCGCCTTGGAGGAGACCCAGTACTTC. It is translated as CASSQQAGALEETQYF.